One and the same sample provided the 19 T cell receptor beta chains below, sequenced in a study of blood T cell repertoires in COVID-19. The method was immunoSEQ multiplex PCR; TCRdb's version includes in-frame clones alone and lacks a portion of them. This repertoire shows 200,000 to 250,000 clones, around nine tenths found once; its top ten account for under 7.5%. The sequencing input was peripheral blood. All receptors come from a man aged 55-75 years who had recovered from COVID-19.

The genes are TRBV7-2 and TRBJ1-6; 7 nucleotides match TRBD1. Germline V gene data show CDR1 as SGHTA and CDR2 as FQGNSA. With 5 bases clipped from V and 7 bases from J, the junction kept 11 bases outside the gene matches. The CDR3 is made up of 16 amino acids. CDR3: CASSATGATRNSPLHF. The CDR3, as DNA: TGTGCCAGCAGCGCCACAGGGGCAACCCGAAATTCACCCCTCCACTTT.

The V gene is TRBV19, the J gene TRBJ2-1; 8 nucleotides line up with TRBD2. This CDR3 region has 15 residues. The trim removed 4 bases at V and 5 bases at J, leaving 7 bases unmatched. Germline CDR1 and CDR2: LNHDA and SQIVND (reference sequence). The CDR3 region is CASSTLAEADNEQFF. CDR3 sequence (DNA): TGTGCCAGTAGTACACTAGCGGAGGCCGACAATGAGCAGTTCTTC.

The chain combines TRBV2 with TRBJ1-5, with 9 bases aligning to TRBD1. CDR3 size: 14 residues. The trim removed 5 bases at V and 6 bases at J, leaving 5 bases unmatched. In germline, CDR1 is SNHLY, CDR2 FYNNEI. In DNA form, the CDR3 reads TGTGCCAGCAGTAGGACAGGGGATAGTCAGCCCCAGCATTTT. Amino acids: CASSRTGDSQPQHF.

This chain connects TRBV30 to TRBJ2-7, with 9 bases that match TRBD1. Trimming cost V 3 bases and J 2 bases; bases outside gene matches: 2. CDR1 GTSNPN and CDR2 SVGIG come from the germline V gene (reference sequence). The CDR3 sequence is 13 residues long. The CDR3 sequence: CAWRGTGTYEQYF. CDR3 DNA sequence: TGTGCCTGGAGAGGGACAGGGACCTACGAGCAGTACTTC.

The chain is built from TRBV29-1 and TRBJ1-2; D not resolved. V lost 4 bases, J lost 10 bases, and 16 bases lay in between. Germline CDR1 and CDR2: SQVTM and ANQGSEA. This CDR3 has 12 amino acids. This CDR3 is CSVVSAATTYTF. For the CDR3, the DNA is TGCAGCGTTGTTTCGGCGGCTACTACCTACACCTTC.

The chain joins TRBV4-1 to TRBJ2-1, with D unresolved. Trimming pared 1 base from V and 8 bases from J, leaving 12 bases between. Germline V gene data show CDR1 as MGHRA and CDR2 as YSYEKL. The CDR3 loop spans 14 amino acids. CDR3 sequence: CASSQVTEGYEQFF. In nucleotides, the CDR3 is TGCGCCAGCAGCCAAGTAACAGAAGGTTATGAGCAGTTCTTC.

This rearrangement joins TRBV5-6 to TRBJ2-5; D gene uncertain. The CDR3 spans 16 residues. Germline CDR1 reads SGHDT; CDR2 reads YYEEEE. Trimming left V 3 bases short and J 2 bases short, with 17 bases between. The CDR3: CASSYRLLGSQETQYF. The CDR3 bases are TGTGCCAGCAGCTACCGACTTCTTGGATCGCAAGAGACCCAGTACTTC.

This chain connects TRBV21-1 to TRBJ1-2; the D segment call TRBD1 is taken from the table without a DNA check. TRBV21-1 is described as a pseudogene. This CDR3 region has 15 residues. DNA of the CDR3: TGTGCCAGCAGCAAAGAGGGCAGGGGGAACTATGGCTACACCTTC. This encodes CASSKEGRGNYGYTF.

There are a few counts of this clone. This chain uses TRBV14 with TRBJ1-2; D remains ambiguous. Trimming removed 0 bases at V and 4 bases at J, with 15 bases between. The CDR3 has 16 residues. Germline V gene sequence: CDR1 SGHDN, CDR2 FVKESK. Here the CDR3 DNA reads TGTGCCAGCAGCCAAGAGCTACTTCCGGGTGGCTATGGCTACACCTTC. Translated, it gives CASSQELLPGGYGYTF.

This clone has only one observation. V gene TRBV29-1 combines with J gene TRBJ1-3; no clear D gene. In germline, CDR1 is SQVTM, CDR2 ANQGSEA. The CDR3 length is 13 residues. The V end lost 7 bases, the J end lost 1 base, and 11 bases lay between the germline ends. The CDR3 loop reads CSARAASGNTIYF. The CDR3 nucleotides read TGCAGCGCCCGAGCGGCTTCTGGAAACACCATATATTTT.

This clone was picked up a small number of times. V and J are TRBV29-1 and TRBJ2-5; D may be TRBD2 (6 bases). The germline V and J ends were trimmed by 0 bases and 6 bases, with 14 bases remaining between them. The CDR3 is 14 residues long. CDR1 and CDR2 (germline): SQVTM, ANQGSEA. The CDR3 DNA follows: TGCAGCGTTGAAGAGGCGGGGTTTGCGAAGACCCAGTACTTC. The encoded protein is CSVEEAGFAKTQYF.

The chain carries TRBV5-1 and TRBJ1-3, with TRBD1 identical over 9 bases. V shed 5 bases, J shed 3 bases, and the junction held 6 bases outside the gene matches. CDR3 size: 15 residues. Germline-derived CDR1 and CDR2 are SGHRS and YFSETQ. This chain's CDR3 is CASSSGQGYGNTIYF. The CDR3 DNA reads TGCGCCAGCAGTTCCGGACAGGGGTATGGAAACACCATATATTTT.

The chain links TRBV7-9 to TRBJ1-5, with TRBD1 matching over 8 bases. V trimming: 5 bases; J trimming: 4 bases; junction bases outside the gene matches: 4. Germline assignment: CDR1 SEHNR and CDR2 FQNEAQ (reference sequence). The CDR3 has 14 amino acids. In DNA form, the CDR3 reads TGTGCCAGCAGCCCCTGGACAGGGAATCAGCCCCAGCATTTT. It yields the protein CASSPWTGNQPQHF.

The CDR3 bases are TGTGCCAGCACCGACTATGGCTACACCTTC. It is translated as CASTDYGYTF. This sequence joins TRBV2 and TRBJ1-2, with unresolved D. The length of the CDR3 is 10 residues. The germline V and J ends were trimmed by 7 bases and 3 bases, with 3 bases remaining between them. The germline gives CDR1 SNHLY, CDR2 FYNNEI.

In this sample, this clone turned up once. J is TRBJ2-2 and V is TRBV5-1; D is unclear. This CDR3 region has 14 residues. Between the trimmed V and J ends, which lost 4 bases and 3 bases, there was a span of 10 bases. Germline V gene data show CDR1 as SGHRS and CDR2 as YFSETQ. The CDR3 region is CASSRGSYTGELFF. In nucleotides, the CDR3 is TGCGCCAGCAGCCGAGGATCATACACCGGGGAGCTGTTTTTT.

The DNA of the CDR3 is TGTGCCAGCAGGATACAGGGGACCCCTGAAGCTTTCTTT. Encoded protein: CASRIQGTPEAFF. This rearrangement joins TRBV6-5 to TRBJ1-1, with 7 bases lining up with TRBD1. This CDR3 comprises 13 residues. The trim removed 6 bases at V and 6 bases at J, leaving 7 bases unmatched. In germline, CDR1 is MNHEY, CDR2 SVGAGI.

The chain recombines TRBV6-5 with TRBJ2-1, with D possibly TRBD1 on 5 matching bases. V dropped 6 bases and J dropped 3 bases, with 15 bases sitting between them. This CDR3 is 15 amino acids long. Germline V CDR1 and CDR2: MNHEY, SVGAGI. CDR3 protein: CASSQQAPGYNEQFF. CDR3 nucleotides: TGTGCCAGCAGCCAACAGGCCCCAGGCTACAATGAGCAGTTCTTC.

This clone has a handful of counts. The chain has TRBV28 and TRBJ1-1; D gene ambiguous. From germline, CDR1 is MDHEN and CDR2 SYDVKM. This CDR3 is 11 amino acids long. Trimming cost V 3 bases and J 8 bases, with 7 bases left between them. The CDR3 DNA reads TGTGCCAGCAGTTTCCGGTTGGAAGCTTTCTTT. Translation gives CASSFRLEAFF. Looking up the rest from reference TRBV28 and TRBJ1-1 gives the full variable domain: DVKVTQSSRYLVKRTGEKVFLECVQDMDHENMFWYRQDPGLGLRLIYFSYDVKMKEKGDIPEGYSVSREKKERFSLILESASTNQTSMYLCASSFRLEAFFGQGTRLTVV.

V is TRBV10-2 and J is TRBJ1-1; the match to TRBD1 covers 8 bases. The CDR3 consists of 14 residues. Trimming took 8 bases from V and 1 from J; bases not matched to a gene: 6. Germline loops: CDR1 WSHSY, CDR2 SAAADI. CDR3 bases: TGCGCCAGCTACGACAGGGGCGGGAACACTGAAGCTTTCTTT. It codes for CASYDRGGNTEAFF.